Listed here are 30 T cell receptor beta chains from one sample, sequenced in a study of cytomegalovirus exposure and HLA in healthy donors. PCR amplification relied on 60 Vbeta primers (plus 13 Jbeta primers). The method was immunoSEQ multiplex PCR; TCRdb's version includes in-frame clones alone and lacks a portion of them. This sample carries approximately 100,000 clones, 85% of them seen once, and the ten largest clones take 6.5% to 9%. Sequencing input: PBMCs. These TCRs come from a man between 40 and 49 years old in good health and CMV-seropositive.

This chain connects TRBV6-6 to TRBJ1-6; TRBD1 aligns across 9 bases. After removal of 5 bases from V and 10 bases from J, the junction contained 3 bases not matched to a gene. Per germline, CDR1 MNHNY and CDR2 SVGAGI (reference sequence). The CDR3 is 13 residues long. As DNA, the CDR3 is TGTGCCAGCAGTACCACAGGGGGCTCACCCCTCCACTTT. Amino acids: CASSTTGGSPLHF.

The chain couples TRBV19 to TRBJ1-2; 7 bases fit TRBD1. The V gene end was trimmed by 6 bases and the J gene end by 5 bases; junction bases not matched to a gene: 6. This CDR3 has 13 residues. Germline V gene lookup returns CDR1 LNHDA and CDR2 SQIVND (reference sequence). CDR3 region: CASRGQTSYGYTF. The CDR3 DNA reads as TGTGCCAGTAGGGGACAGACCTCGTATGGCTACACCTTC.

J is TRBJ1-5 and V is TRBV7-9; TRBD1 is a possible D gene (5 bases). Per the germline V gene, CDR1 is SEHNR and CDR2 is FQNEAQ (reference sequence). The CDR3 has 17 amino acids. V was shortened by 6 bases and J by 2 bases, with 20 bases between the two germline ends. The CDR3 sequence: CASRPTDQGSGNQPQHF. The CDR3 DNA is TGTGCCAGCAGACCAACGGATCAGGGATCGGGCAATCAGCCCCAGCATTTT.

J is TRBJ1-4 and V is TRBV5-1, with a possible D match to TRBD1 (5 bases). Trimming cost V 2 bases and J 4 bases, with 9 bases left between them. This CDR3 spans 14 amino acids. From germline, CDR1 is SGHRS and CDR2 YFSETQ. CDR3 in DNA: TGCGCCAGCAGCTTTTCGGGGGTTAATGAAAAACTGTTTTTT. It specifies CASSFSGVNEKLFF. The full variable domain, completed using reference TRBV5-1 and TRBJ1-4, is KAGVTQTPRYLIKTRGQQVTLSCSPISGHRSVSWYQQTPGQGLQFLFEYFSETQRNKGNFPGRFSGRQFSNSRSEMNVSTLELGDSALYLCASSFSGVNEKLFFGSGTQLSVL.

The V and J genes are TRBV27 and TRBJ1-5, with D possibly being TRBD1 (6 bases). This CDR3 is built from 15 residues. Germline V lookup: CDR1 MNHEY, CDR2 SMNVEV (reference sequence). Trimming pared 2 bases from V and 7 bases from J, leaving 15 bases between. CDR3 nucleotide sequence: TGTGCCAGCAGTTTAGGTCTGGGGGCGCGACAGCCCCAGCATTTT. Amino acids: CASSLGLGARQPQHF.

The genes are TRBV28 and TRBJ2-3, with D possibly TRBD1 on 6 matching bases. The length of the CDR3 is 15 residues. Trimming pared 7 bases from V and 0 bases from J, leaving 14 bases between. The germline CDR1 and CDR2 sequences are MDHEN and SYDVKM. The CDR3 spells CASTKQGTSTDTQYF. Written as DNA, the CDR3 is TGTGCCAGCACCAAACAGGGTACTAGCACAGATACGCAGTATTTT. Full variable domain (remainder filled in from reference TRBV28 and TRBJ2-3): DVKVTQSSRYLVKRTGEKVFLECVQDMDHENMFWYRQDPGLGLRLIYFSYDVKMKEKGDIPEGYSVSREKKERFSLILESASTNQTSMYLCASTKQGTSTDTQYFGPGTRLTVL.

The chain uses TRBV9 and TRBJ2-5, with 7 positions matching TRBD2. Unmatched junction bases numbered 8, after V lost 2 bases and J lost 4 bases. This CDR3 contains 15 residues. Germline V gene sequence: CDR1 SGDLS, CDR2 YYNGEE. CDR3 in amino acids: CASSVRQGLRETQYF. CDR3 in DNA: TGTGCCAGCAGCGTTCGTCAGGGACTAAGAGAGACCCAGTACTTC.

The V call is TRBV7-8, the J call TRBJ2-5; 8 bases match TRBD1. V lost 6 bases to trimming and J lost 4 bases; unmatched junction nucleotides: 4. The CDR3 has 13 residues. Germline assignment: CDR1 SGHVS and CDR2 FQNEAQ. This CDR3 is CASRLTGAETQYF. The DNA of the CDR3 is TGTGCCAGCAGACTGACAGGGGCAGAGACCCAGTACTTC.

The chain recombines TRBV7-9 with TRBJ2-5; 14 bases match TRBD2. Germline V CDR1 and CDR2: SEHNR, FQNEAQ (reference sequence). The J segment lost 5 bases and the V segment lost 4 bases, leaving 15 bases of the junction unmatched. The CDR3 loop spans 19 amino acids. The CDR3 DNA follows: TGTGCCAGCAGCTCCCTTAGGACTAGCGGGGGGACAAGGTCGGAGACCCAGTACTTC. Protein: CASSSLRTSGGTRSETQYF.

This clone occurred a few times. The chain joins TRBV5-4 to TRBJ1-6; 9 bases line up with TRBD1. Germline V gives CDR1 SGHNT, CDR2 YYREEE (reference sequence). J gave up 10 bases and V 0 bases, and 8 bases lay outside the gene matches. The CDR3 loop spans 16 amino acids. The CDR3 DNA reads TGTGCCAGCAGCTTGGGGGGACAGGGAAGTGGCTCACCCCTCCACTTT. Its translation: CASSLGGQGSGSPLHF.

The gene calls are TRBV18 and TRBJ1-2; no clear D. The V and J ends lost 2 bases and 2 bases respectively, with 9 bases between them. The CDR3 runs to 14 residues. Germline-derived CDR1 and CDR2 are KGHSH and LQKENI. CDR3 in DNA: TGTGCCAGCTCACCAAACAGCAACAACTATGGCTACACCTTC. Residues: CASSPNSNNYGYTF.

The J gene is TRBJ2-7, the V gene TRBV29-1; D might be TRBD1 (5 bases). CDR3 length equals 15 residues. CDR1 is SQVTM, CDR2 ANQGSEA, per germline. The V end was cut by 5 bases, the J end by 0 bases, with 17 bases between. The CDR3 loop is CSVQSDTTYSYEQYF. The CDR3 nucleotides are TGCAGCGTTCAGTCGGACACCACATACTCCTACGAGCAGTACTTC.

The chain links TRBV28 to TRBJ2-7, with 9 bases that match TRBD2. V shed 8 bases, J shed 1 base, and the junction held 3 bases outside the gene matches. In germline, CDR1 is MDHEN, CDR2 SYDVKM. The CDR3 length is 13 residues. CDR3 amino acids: CASQAGGSYEQYF. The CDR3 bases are TGTGCCAGCCAAGCGGGAGGATCCTACGAGCAGTACTTC.

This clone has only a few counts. The CDR3 DNA is TGTGCCAGCAGCGAAGACTTGAGCTCCTACGAGCAGTACTTC. Translated: CASSEDLSSYEQYF. The chain couples TRBV9 to TRBJ2-7; D is uncertain. Trimming took off 3 bases at V and 0 bases at J, with 10 bases between the two ends. Germline CDR1 and CDR2: SGDLS and YYNGEE. The CDR3 loop spans 14 amino acids.

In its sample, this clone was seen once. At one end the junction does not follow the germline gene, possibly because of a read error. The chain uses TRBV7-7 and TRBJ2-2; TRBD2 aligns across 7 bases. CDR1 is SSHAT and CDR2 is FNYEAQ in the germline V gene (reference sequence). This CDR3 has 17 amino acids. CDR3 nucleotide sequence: TGTGCTAGCAGCTTATTAAATGGTCCGGGAGGAACCGGGGAGCTGTTTTTT. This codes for CASSLLNGPGGTGELFF.

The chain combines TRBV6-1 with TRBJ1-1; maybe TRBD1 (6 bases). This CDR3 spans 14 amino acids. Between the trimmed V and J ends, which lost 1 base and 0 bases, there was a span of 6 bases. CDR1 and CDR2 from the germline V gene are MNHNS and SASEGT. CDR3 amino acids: CASSEDRVNTEAFF. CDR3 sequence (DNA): TGTGCCAGCAGTGAAGACAGGGTGAACACTGAAGCTTTCTTT.

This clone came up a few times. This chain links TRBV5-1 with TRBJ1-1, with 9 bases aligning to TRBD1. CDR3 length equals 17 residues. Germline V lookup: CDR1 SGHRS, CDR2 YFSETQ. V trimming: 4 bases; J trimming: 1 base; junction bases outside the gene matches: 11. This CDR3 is CASSRGQGPSQNTEAFF. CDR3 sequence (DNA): TGCGCCAGCAGCCGAGGACAGGGGCCCAGTCAGAACACTGAAGCTTTCTTT.

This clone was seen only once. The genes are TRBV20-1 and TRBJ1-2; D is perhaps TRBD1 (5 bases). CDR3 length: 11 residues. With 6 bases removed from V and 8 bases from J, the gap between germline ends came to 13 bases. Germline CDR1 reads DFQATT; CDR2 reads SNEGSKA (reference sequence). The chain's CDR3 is CSADGGEGYTF. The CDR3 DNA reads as TGCAGTGCCGACGGGGGGGAGGGCTACACCTTC.

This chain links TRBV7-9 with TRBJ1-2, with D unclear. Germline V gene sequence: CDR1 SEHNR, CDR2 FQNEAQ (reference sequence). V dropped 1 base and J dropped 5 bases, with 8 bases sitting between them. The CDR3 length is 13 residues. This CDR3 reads CASSLDGRYGYTF. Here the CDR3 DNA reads TGTGCCAGCAGCTTAGACGGGAGGTATGGCTACACCTTC.

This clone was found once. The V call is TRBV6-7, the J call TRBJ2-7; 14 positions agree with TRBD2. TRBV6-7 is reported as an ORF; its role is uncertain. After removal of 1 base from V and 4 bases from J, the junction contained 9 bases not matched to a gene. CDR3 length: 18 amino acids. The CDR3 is CASSYWDGLAGGGYEQYF. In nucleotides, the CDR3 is TGTGCCAGCAGTTACTGGGACGGACTAGCGGGAGGTGGTTACGAGCAGTACTTC.

The CDR3 region is CASSYKWGPYGYTF. The CDR3 bases are TGTGCCAGCAGTTATAAGTGGGGGCCCTATGGCTACACCTTC. The J gene is TRBJ1-2, the V gene TRBV6-5; D might be TRBD1 (6 bases). CDR1 is MNHEY, CDR2 SVGAGI, per germline. V was cut by 3 bases and J by 4 bases, with 12 bases left in between. This CDR3 is built from 14 residues.

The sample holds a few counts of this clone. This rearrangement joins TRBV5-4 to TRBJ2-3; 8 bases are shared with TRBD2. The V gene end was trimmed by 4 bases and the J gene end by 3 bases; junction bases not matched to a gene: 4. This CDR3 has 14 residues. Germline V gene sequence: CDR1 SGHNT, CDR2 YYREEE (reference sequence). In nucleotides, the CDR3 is TGTGCCAGCAGCCCGCGGGGGGCGACAGATACGCAGTATTTT. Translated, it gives CASSPRGATDTQYF.

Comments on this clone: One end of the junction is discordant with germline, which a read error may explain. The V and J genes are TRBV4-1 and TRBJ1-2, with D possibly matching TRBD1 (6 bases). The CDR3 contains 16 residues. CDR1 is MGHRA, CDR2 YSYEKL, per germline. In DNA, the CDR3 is TGCGCCAGCAGCCAAGATCATACAGGGAAATTGGGTGGTTACGCCTTC. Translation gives CASSQDHTGKLGGYAF.

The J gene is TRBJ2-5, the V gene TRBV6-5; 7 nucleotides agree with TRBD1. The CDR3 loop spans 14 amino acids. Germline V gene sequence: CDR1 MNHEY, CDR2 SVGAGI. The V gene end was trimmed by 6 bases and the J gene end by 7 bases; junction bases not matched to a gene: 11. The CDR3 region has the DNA TGTGCCAGCAGCGATGGACAGGCCGAACGGACCCAGTACTTC. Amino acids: CASSDGQAERTQYF.

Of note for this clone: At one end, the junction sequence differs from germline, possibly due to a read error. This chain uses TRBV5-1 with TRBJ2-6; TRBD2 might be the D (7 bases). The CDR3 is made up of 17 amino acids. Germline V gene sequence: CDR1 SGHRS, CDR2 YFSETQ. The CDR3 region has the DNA TGCGTCAGCAGCTTGGGGGGGCAGCTCTCTGGGGCCAACGTCCTGACTTTC. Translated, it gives CVSSLGGQLSGANVLTF.

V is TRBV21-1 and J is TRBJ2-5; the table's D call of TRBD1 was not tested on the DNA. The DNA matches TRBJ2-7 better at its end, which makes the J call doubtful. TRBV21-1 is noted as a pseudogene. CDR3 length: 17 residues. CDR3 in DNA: TGTGCCAGCAGCAAATGCCCCCGGACAGGGGGTGGATACGAGCAGTACTTC. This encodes CASSKCPRTGGGYEQYF.

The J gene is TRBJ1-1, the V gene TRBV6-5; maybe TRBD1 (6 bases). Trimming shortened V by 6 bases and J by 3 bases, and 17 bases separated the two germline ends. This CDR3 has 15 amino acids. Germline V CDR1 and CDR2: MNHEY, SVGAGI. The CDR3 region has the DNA TGTGCCAGCAGCCCTGGACAGACGGGGTACACTGAAGCTTTCTTT. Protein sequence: CASSPGQTGYTEAFF.

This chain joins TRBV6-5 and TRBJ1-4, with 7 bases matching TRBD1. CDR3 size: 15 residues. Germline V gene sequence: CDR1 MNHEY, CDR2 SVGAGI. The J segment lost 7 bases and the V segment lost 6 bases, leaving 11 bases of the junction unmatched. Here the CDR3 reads CASRQAGGSGEKLFF. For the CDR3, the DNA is TGTGCCAGCAGGCAAGCAGGGGGGTCCGGTGAAAAACTGTTTTTT.

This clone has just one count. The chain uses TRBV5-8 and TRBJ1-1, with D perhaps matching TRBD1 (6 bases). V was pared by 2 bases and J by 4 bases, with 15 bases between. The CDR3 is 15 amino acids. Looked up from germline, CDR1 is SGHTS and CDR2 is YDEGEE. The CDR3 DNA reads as TGTGCCAGCAGCTTCCCAGGGGCCCTCGTCACTGAAGCTTTCTTT. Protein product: CASSFPGALVTEAFF.

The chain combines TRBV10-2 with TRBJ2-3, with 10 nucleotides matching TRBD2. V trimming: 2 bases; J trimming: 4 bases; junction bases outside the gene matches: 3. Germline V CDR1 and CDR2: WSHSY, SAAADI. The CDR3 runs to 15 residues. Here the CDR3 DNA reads TGCGCCAGCAGTGAGCCTAGCGGGAGCGCAGATACGCAGTATTTT. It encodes CASSEPSGSADTQYF.